One and the same sample provided the 25 T cell receptor beta chains below, sequenced in a study of cytomegalovirus exposure and HLA in healthy donors. The PCR had 60 Vbeta and 13 Jbeta primers. Libraries were prepared by immunoSEQ multiplex PCR; TCRdb keeps only in-frame clonotypes and omits some of them. The sample includes about 50,000 clones. Sequencing was performed on PBMCs. All receptors derive from a woman between 18 and 29 years old in good health and CMV-seronegative.

The V gene is TRBV19, the J gene TRBJ2-1; 11 bases agree with TRBD2. The CDR3 is 15 residues long. J was trimmed by 9 bases and V by 5 bases; bases with no gene match: 9. Germline CDR1 is LNHDA and CDR2 is SQIVND (reference sequence). The CDR3 DNA reads TGTGCCAGTAGTGTAGCGGGAGGGCCCACTTTTGAGCAGTTCTTC. Amino acid sequence: CASSVAGGPTFEQFF.

This chain joins TRBV30 and TRBJ1-1, with a possible D match to TRBD1 (6 bases). Germline values: CDR1 GTSNPN, CDR2 SVGIG (reference sequence). V lost 0 bases and J 1 base, leaving 12 bases between the germline ends. The CDR3 sequence is 15 residues long. CDR3 amino acids: CAWSVGGVPNTEAFF. Written as DNA, the CDR3 is TGTGCCTGGAGTGTAGGGGGAGTCCCGAACACTGAAGCTTTCTTT.

The CDR3 DNA reads as TGTGCCAGCAGCTTAGATCGGGAGACCCAGTACTTC. The encoded protein is CASSLDRETQYF. The chain couples TRBV11-2 to TRBJ2-5, with D uncertain. Germline V gives CDR1 SGHAT, CDR2 FQNNGV. The ends were cut back, 0 bases at V and 5 bases at J, with 4 bases in the middle. The CDR3 spans 12 residues.

V and J are TRBV5-4 and TRBJ1-6; a possible D gene is TRBD1 (5 bases). Deletions cut 4 bases from V and 10 bases from J, with 15 bases between. CDR1 SGHNT and CDR2 YYREEE come from the germline V gene (reference sequence). There are 14 residues in the CDR3. The CDR3 region has the DNA TGTGCCAGCAGCGGATCAGGGTCTCGCTCACCCCTCCACTTT. It is translated as CASSGSGSRSPLHF.

This chain links TRBV6-1 with TRBJ1-2, with D possibly TRBD1 on 6 matching bases. Deletions cut 0 bases from V and 4 bases from J, with 9 bases between. Germline loops: CDR1 MNHNS, CDR2 SASEGT. The CDR3 totals 14 residues. The DNA of the CDR3 is TGTGCCAGCAGTGAAGCAGGGGGGGCCTATGGCTACACCTTC. Translation: CASSEAGGAYGYTF.

The chain links TRBV7-7 to TRBJ2-7, with 9 bases fitting TRBD1. The germline V gene encodes CDR1 SSHAT and CDR2 FNYEAQ (reference sequence). Losses at the gene ends were 5 bases for V and 4 bases for J; bases not matched to a gene: 15. This CDR3 has 17 amino acids. The CDR3 protein is CASSSHPGQGLCYEQYF. The CDR3 coding sequence is TGTGCCAGCAGCAGCCACCCGGGACAGGGATTGTGTTACGAGCAGTACTTC.

This sequence joins TRBV19 and TRBJ2-5; no clear D gene. The V and J ends lost 3 bases and 1 base respectively, with 12 bases between them. The germline gives CDR1 LNHDA, CDR2 SQIVND (reference sequence). The CDR3 loop spans 15 amino acids. Here the CDR3 DNA reads TGTGCCAGTAGTATCGGTAGAACTTCCCAAGAGACCCAGTACTTC. Residues: CASSIGRTSQETQYF. The full variable domain, its missing parts supplied by reference TRBV19 and TRBJ2-5, is DGGITQSPKYLFRKEGQNVTLSCEQNLNHDAMYWYRQDPGQGLRLIYYSQIVNDFQKGDIAEGYSVSREKKESFPLTVTSAQKNPTAFYLCASSIGRTSQETQYFGPGTRLLVL.

This rearrangement joins TRBV7-9 to TRBJ1-2, with 9 bases aligning to TRBD1. V shed 4 bases, J shed 2 bases, and the junction held 2 bases outside the gene matches. This CDR3 contains 14 residues. CDR1 is SEHNR, CDR2 FQNEAQ, per germline (reference sequence). The CDR3 DNA reads as TGTGCCAGCAGCTCCGGGACAGGGAACTATGGCTACACCTTC. Encoded protein: CASSSGTGNYGYTF.

V and J are TRBV27 and TRBJ2-7, with D hard to call. Per germline, CDR1 MNHEY and CDR2 SMNVEV (reference sequence). CDR3 length: 14 amino acids. Trimming pared 3 bases from V and 0 bases from J, leaving 9 bases between. CDR3 residues: CASSFTKDSYEQYF. As DNA, the CDR3 is TGTGCCAGCAGTTTTACAAAAGACTCCTACGAGCAGTACTTC.

The chain couples TRBV28 to TRBJ2-3, with 10 positions matching TRBD2. Germline loops: CDR1 MDHEN, CDR2 SYDVKM. The CDR3 totals 14 residues. Trimming removed 9 bases from V and 2 bases from J; junction bases left unmatched: 5. CDR3 region: CASETSGPTDTQYF. CDR3 nucleotide sequence: TGTGCCAGTGAGACTAGCGGGCCCACAGATACGCAGTATTTT.

The chain employs TRBV6-4 and TRBJ2-2; D is ambiguous. V lost 2 bases and J 4 bases, leaving 5 bases between the germline ends. Germline V gives CDR1 MRHNA, CDR2 SNTAGT. CDR3 length equals 13 residues. CDR3 nucleotide sequence: TGTGCCAGCAGTGACCGCGGCACCGGGGAGCTGTTTTTT. This codes for CASSDRGTGELFF.

V gene TRBV4-1 combines with J gene TRBJ1-3; D not resolved. V was trimmed by 4 bases and J by 0 bases, leaving 7 bases between them. The CDR3 covers 14 residues. The germline V gene has CDR1 MGHRA and CDR2 YSYEKL. DNA for the CDR3: TGCGCCAGCAGCCGCCCCAGCTCTGGAAACACCATATATTTT. Translation gives CASSRPSSGNTIYF.

This chain links TRBV6-1 with TRBJ1-5; D ambiguous. The CDR3 extends over 15 amino acids. V gave up 5 bases and J gave up 1 base, with 12 bases separating them. Per the germline V gene, CDR1 is MNHNS and CDR2 is SASEGT. The CDR3 nucleotides are TGTGCCAGCAGTCCCGGGGTTAGCAGCAATCAGCCCCAGCATTTT. This sequence encodes CASSPGVSSNQPQHF.

The genes are TRBV7-8 and TRBJ1-5, with D maybe TRBD1 (5 bases). The germline V gene encodes CDR1 SGHVS and CDR2 FQNEAQ. The CDR3 spans 17 residues. With 6 bases removed from V and 4 bases from J, the gap between germline ends came to 22 bases. The CDR3: CASSGIGGPEGNQPQHF. DNA of the CDR3: TGTGCCAGCAGTGGAATAGGAGGGCCTGAGGGGAATCAGCCCCAGCATTTT.

The chain employs TRBV28 and TRBJ2-1, with TRBD1 identical over 8 bases. Germline CDR1 and CDR2: MDHEN and SYDVKM. This CDR3 is 15 amino acids long. Unmatched junction bases numbered 5, after V lost 5 bases and J lost 2 bases. CDR3 sequence reads: CASSLWTGTYNEQFF. CDR3 DNA sequence: TGTGCCAGCAGTCTCTGGACAGGGACCTACAATGAGCAGTTCTTC.

The chain combines TRBV4-2 with TRBJ1-6, with D tentatively TRBD1 (6 bases). The CDR3 spans 15 residues. V was trimmed by 2 bases and J by 9 bases, leaving 14 bases between them. Germline V lookup: CDR1 LGHNA, CDR2 YNFKEQ. The CDR3 nucleotides read TGTGCCAGCAGCCAACCGGGCAGGGGTGGTTCACCCCTCCACTTT. Protein product: CASSQPGRGGSPLHF.

The rearrangement joins TRBV7-2 to TRBJ2-3; unclear D gene. The V gene lost 1 base and the J gene lost 5 bases, with 10 bases spanning the gap. CDR3 length: 14 amino acids. Per the germline V gene, CDR1 is SGHTA and CDR2 is FQGNSA. The CDR3 reads CASSLGYSIDTQYF. The CDR3 nucleotides are TGTGCCAGCAGCTTAGGATACTCCATAGATACGCAGTATTTT. The full variable domain, rest sourced from reference TRBV7-2 and TRBJ2-3, is GAGVSQSPSNKVTEKGKDVELRCDPISGHTALYWYRQSLGQGLEFLIYFQGNSAPDKSGLPSDRFSAERTGGSVSTLTIQRTQQEDSAVYLCASSLGYSIDTQYFGPGTRLTVL.

CDR3 coding DNA: TGCGCCAGCAGCCTCGGACAGGGGAACAATGAGCAGTTCTTC. Translating it yields CASSLGQGNNEQFF. The chain links TRBV5-1 to TRBJ2-1, with 9 positions matching TRBD1. Germline V gene lookup returns CDR1 SGHRS and CDR2 YFSETQ. This CDR3 has 14 residues. V lost 4 bases to trimming and J lost 5 bases; unmatched junction nucleotides: 4.

The J gene is TRBJ2-3, the V gene TRBV10-3; TRBD2 might be the D (6 bases). V was cut by 0 bases and J by 4 bases, with 11 bases left in between. This CDR3 contains 15 residues. Germline loops: CDR1 ENHRY, CDR2 SYGVKD. CDR3 protein: CAISESGGGPDTQYF. Here the CDR3 DNA reads TGTGCCATCAGTGAGTCGGGAGGTGGCCCAGATACGCAGTATTTT.

The chain is built from TRBV27 and TRBJ1-1, with D perhaps TRBD1 (6 bases). Germline loops: CDR1 MNHEY, CDR2 SMNVEV (reference sequence). This CDR3 region has 15 residues. Deletions cut 4 bases from V and 7 bases from J, with 19 bases between. The CDR3 sequence: CASSSPDRPVGEAFF. CDR3 nucleotides: TGTGCCAGCAGTTCCCCCGACAGGCCGGTGGGTGAAGCTTTCTTT.

V is TRBV5-1 and J is TRBJ1-1, with TRBD1 matching 7 bases. Germline V gene lookup returns CDR1 SGHRS and CDR2 YFSETQ. This CDR3 contains 17 residues. V dropped 2 bases and J dropped 0; count of bases not matched to a gene: 10. CDR3 in DNA: TGCGCCAGCAGCTTCGACGGACAGGCGATTTTGAACACTGAAGCTTTCTTT. Its protein is CASSFDGQAILNTEAFF.

The chain carries TRBV5-1 and TRBJ2-5; 7 bases line up with TRBD1. Per germline, CDR1 SGHRS and CDR2 YFSETQ. CDR3 length: 14 residues. The junction had 8 bases not matched to a gene; V was cut back by 4 bases and J by 5 bases. Written as DNA, the CDR3 is TGCGCCAGCAGCCCCAGGACAGGTACTGAGACCCAGTACTTC. Translating it yields CASSPRTGTETQYF.

V and J are TRBV10-3 and TRBJ2-7; 9 positions agree with TRBD1. CDR3 length: 17 amino acids. V trimming: 11 bases; J trimming: 4 bases; junction bases outside the gene matches: 21. Germline V lookup: CDR1 ENHRY, CDR2 SYGVKD. CDR3 DNA: TGTGCCGCCTCGACAGGGGGACGTGGGCGGGAAGGTTACGAGCAGTACTTC. The encoded protein is CAASTGGRGREGYEQYF.

V gene TRBV27 combines with J gene TRBJ2-4; 11 positions agree with TRBD2. The CDR3 totals 18 residues. The germline V gene encodes CDR1 MNHEY and CDR2 SMNVEV (reference sequence). The V gene end was trimmed by 5 bases and the J gene end by 0 bases; junction bases not matched to a gene: 9. The CDR3 is CASSPAGLAALAKNIQYF. The DNA of the CDR3 is TGTGCCAGCAGTCCGGCGGGACTAGCGGCCCTAGCCAAAAACATTCAGTACTTC.

The chain has TRBV4-1 and TRBJ2-4; TRBD2 aligns across 15 bases. Looked up from germline, CDR1 is MGHRA and CDR2 is YSYEKL. The CDR3 has 18 amino acids. J gave up 0 bases and V 3 bases, and 3 bases lay outside the gene matches. CDR3 bases: TGCGCCAGCAGCCATGGACTAGCGGGAGGGTTAGCCAAAAACATTCAGTACTTC. Encoded protein: CASSHGLAGGLAKNIQYF.